A single TCR beta chain is shown here with its context. This specimen belongs to a study of T cell changes during pregnancy in multiple sclerosis. Produced via immunoSEQ multiplex PCR; TCRdb's table is partial and in-frame only. Here the sample spans approximately 70,000 clones, about 94% being singletons. The CDR3 has 15 amino acids. Germline CDR1 SGHRS, CDR2 YFSETQ. V lost 1 base and J 2 bases, leaving 12 bases between the germline ends. The chain employs TRBV5-1 and TRBJ2-5, with D perhaps TRBD2 (6 bases). This material consisted of peripheral blood, taken in the first trimester of pregnancy. The sequence came from a female donor in good health, enrolled as a control in a pregnancy study. Here the CDR3 DNA reads TGCGCCAGCAGCTTGTTCGGGGGAAATCAAGAGACCCAGTACTTC. It translates to CASSLFGGNQETQYF.